The rows below give T cell receptor beta chains drawn from one sample of a study of shared clonotypes between healthy human individuals. Produced via immunoSEQ multiplex PCR; TCRdb's table is partial and in-frame only. The data contain 300,000 to 400,000 clones, 87% of them seen just once; the ten biggest clones take up around 15%. The sample comprised memory CD8+ T cells sorted from blood. These receptors all stem from a man aged 18 to 30 in good health. The CDR3 runs from the conserved cysteine through the conserved F or W. The D gene is left open where the match is weak.

>TRBV7-8|TRBJ1-3|TRBD1
TGTGCCAGCAGCTTACGGGACAGGGTTCTACTCTCTGGAAACACCATATATTTT
CASSLRDRVLLSGNTIYF
>TRBV28|TRBJ2-5|TRBD1
TGTGCCAGCAGTTTAGACAGGGTGTATAGCCAGTACTTC
CASSLDRVYSQYF
>TRBV15|TRBJ1-2|TRBD1
TGTGCCACCAGCATTGGGACAGGGGAGATCTATGGCTACACCTTC
CATSIGTGEIYGYTF
>TRBV6-6|TRBJ2-1|TRBD2
TGTGCCAGCAGTTACTCTATACTAGCGGGAGGCAATGAGCAGTTCTTC
CASSYSILAGGNEQFF
>TRBV7-9|TRBJ1-3|TRBD1
TGTGCCAGCAGCTCGGGACAGAACTCTGGAAACACCATATATTTT
CASSSGQNSGNTIYF
>TRBV15|TRBJ1-5|.
TGTGCCACCAGCAGAGAGAGGGGGGATCAGCCCCAGCATTTT
CATSRERGDQPQHF
>TRBV28|TRBJ2-7|.
TGTGCCAGCAGCCAAGGGATCGGCGCCTCCTACGAGCAGTACTTC
CASSQGIGASYEQYF
>TRBV9|TRBJ1-4|TRBD1
TGTGCCAGCAGCGCATCCGGGACAGGGGAAAAACTGTTTTTT
CASSASGTGEKLFF
>TRBV5-6|TRBJ2-5|.
TGTGCCAGCAGCGCAACTGAGATCACCGTCCAAGAGACCCAGTACTTC
CASSATEITVQETQYF
>TRBV6-1|TRBJ1-6|.
TGTGCCAGCAGTGAAGAGGAGGCCAGGGGTAATTCACCCCTCCACTTT
CASSEEEARGNSPLHF